The entry below gives a single T cell receptor (beta chain) sequence along with its context. This entry is derived from a study of blood T cell repertoires in COVID-19. The protocol was immunoSEQ multiplex PCR, while the TCRdb copy is restricted to in-frame clones and leaves out a portion. The sample records 250,000 to 400,000 clones, around 85% being singletons. This CDR3 contains 14 residues. Unmatched junction bases numbered 5, after V lost 0 bases and J lost 10 bases. Germline CDR1 GTSNPN, CDR2 SVGIG (reference sequence). The sample consisted of PBMCs or T cells enriched from blood (not recorded which). This clonotype was sampled from a woman aged 25 to 39 who had been exposed to COVID-19. The chain uses TRBV30 and TRBJ1-6; the match to TRBD1 covers 8 bases. The CDR3 nucleotides are TGTGCCTGGAGTGTACAGGGGGGTCGCTCACCCCTCCACTTT. It translates to CAWSVQGGRSPLHF.